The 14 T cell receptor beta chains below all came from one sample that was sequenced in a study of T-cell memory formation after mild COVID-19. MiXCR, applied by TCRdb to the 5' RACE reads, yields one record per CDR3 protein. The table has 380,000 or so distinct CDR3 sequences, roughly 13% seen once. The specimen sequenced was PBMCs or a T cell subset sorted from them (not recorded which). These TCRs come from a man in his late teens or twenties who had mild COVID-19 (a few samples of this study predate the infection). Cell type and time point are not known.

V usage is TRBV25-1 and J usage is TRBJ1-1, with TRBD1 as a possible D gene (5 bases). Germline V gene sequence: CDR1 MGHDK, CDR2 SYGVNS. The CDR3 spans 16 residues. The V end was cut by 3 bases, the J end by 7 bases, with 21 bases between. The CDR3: CASSDGRRGVTDEAFF. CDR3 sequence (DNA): TGTGCCAGCAGTGATGGGCGAAGAGGGGTAACCGATGAAGCTTTCTTT.

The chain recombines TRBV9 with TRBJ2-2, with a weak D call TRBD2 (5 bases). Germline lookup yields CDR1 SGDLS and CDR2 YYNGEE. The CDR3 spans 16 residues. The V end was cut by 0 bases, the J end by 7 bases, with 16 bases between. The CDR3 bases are TGTGCCAGCAGCGTAGTCGGGGTGGAGAGCATCGGGGAGCTGTTTTTT. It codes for CASSVVGVESIGELFF.

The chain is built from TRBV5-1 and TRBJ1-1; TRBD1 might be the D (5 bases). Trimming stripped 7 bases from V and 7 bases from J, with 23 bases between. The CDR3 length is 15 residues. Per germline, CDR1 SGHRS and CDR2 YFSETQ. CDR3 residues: CASSDTGTVPSEAFF. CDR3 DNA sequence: TGCGCCAGCTCCGATACCGGGACGGTCCCCAGTGAAGCTTTCTTT. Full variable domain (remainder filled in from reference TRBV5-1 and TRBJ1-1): KAGVTQTPRYLIKTRGQQVTLSCSPISGHRSVSWYQQTPGQGLQFLFEYFSETQRNKGNFPGRFSGRQFSNSRSEMNVSTLELGDSALYLCASSDTGTVPSEAFFGQGTRLTVV.

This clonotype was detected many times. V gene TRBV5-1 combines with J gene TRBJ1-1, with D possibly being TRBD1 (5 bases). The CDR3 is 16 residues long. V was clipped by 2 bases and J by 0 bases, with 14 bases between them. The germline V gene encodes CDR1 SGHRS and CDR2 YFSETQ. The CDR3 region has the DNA TGCGCCAGCAGCTTCGTGGCAGGGCTTATGAACACTGAAGCTTTCTTT. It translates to CASSFVAGLMNTEAFF.

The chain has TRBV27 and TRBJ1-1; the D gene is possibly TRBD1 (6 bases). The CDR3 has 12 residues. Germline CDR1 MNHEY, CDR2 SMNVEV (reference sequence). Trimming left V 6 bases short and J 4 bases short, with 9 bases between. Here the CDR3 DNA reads TGTGCCAGCAGAGCAGGGGTCACTGAAGCTTTCTTT. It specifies CASRAGVTEAFF.

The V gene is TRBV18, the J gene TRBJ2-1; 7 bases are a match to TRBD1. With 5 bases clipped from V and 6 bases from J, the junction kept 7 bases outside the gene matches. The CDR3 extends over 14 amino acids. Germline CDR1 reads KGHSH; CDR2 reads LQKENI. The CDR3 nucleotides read TGTGCCAGCTCAGGGGACAGACAGGCCAATGAGCAGTTCTTC. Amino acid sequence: CASSGDRQANEQFF.

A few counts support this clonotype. CDR3 residues: CATSDPKGPRKFFGEQFF. The DNA for the CDR3 is TGTGCCACCAGTGACCCCAAAGGGCCTAGGAAGTTTTTCGGGGAGCAGTTCTTC. This rearrangement joins TRBV24-1 to TRBJ2-1; D is ambiguous. This CDR3 is 18 amino acids long. Per germline, CDR1 KGHDR and CDR2 SFDVKD. V was clipped by 4 bases and J by 10 bases, with 28 bases between them.

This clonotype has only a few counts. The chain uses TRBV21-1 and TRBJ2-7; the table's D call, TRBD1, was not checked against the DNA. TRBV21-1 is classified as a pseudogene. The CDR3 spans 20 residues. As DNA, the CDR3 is TGTGCCAGCAGCAAAAGACCGCTCCTTACGGAGGGACAGTACCTTTACGAGCAGTACTTC. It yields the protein CASSKRPLLTEGQYLYEQYF.

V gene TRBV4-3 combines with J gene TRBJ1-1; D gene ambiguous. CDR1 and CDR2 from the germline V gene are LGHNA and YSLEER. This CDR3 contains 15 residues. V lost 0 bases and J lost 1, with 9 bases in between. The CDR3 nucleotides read TGCGCCAGCAGCCAAGAGTTTGTGTCGAACACTGAAGCTTTCTTT. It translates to CASSQEFVSNTEAFF.

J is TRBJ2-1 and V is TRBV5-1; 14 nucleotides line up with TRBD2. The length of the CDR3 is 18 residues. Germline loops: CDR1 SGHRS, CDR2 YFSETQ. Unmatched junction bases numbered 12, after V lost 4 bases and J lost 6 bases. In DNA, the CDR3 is TGCGCCAGCAGCCCAGGGGCCGGGACTAGCGGGGGCCTCAATGAGCAGTTCTTC. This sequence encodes CASSPGAGTSGGLNEQFF.

The chain's CDR3 is CASSYSPDRNTGELFF. The DNA of the CDR3 is TGTGCCAGCAGTTACTCACCCGACAGGAACACCGGGGAGCTGTTTTTT. The V call is TRBV6-6, the J call TRBJ2-2; D is possibly TRBD1 (5 bases). V was cut by 0 bases and J by 1 base, with 9 bases left in between. CDR1 and CDR2 from the germline V gene are MNHNY and SVGAGI (reference sequence). The CDR3 loop spans 16 amino acids.

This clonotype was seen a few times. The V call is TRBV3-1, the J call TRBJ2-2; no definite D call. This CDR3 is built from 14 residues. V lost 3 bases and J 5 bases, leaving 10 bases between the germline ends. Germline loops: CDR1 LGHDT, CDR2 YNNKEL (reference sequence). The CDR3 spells CASSHLDLTGELFF. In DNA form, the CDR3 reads TGTGCCAGCAGCCACCTCGACCTAACCGGGGAGCTGTTTTTT.

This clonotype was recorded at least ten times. The CDR3 region has the DNA TGCGCCAGCAGCTCCGGGACTAGCGGAGCCTACGAGCAGTACGTC. This translates into CASSSGTSGAYEQYV. The rearrangement uses TRBV5-1 and TRBJ2-7, with TRBD2 matching 11 bases. J lost 2 bases, V lost 3 bases, and 4 bases had no gene match. In germline, CDR1 is SGHRS, CDR2 YFSETQ. The CDR3 sequence is 15 residues long.

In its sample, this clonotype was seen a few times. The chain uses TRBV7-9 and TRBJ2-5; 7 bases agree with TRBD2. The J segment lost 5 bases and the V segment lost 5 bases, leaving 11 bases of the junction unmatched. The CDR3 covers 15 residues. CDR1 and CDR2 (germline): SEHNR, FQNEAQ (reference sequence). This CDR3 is CASSPRWGRVETQYF. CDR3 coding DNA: TGTGCCAGCAGCCCCCGTTGGGGGAGGGTGGAGACCCAGTACTTC.